A selection of T cell receptor beta chains follows, all from one sample in a study of shared clonotypes between healthy human individuals. TCRdb's table, derived via immunoSEQ multiplex PCR, lists solely in-frame clones and lacks some. The sample shows 2 million to 2.5 million clones, roughly 93% of them seen only once. Material: naive CD4+ T cells from PBMCs. The receptors derive from a man younger than 35 in good health. Some clones in this sample may be carry-over from other donors' samples. The CDR3 runs from the conserved cysteine through the conserved F or W. D genes are given only for firm matches. Size is stated for part of the rows, as once, few or many counts, or as a class when the clone is expanded.

.	TRBV5-1	.	TRBJ2-6	CASSRTSGANVLTF	TGCGCCAGCAGCAGGACCTCTGGGGCCAACGTCCTGACTTTC
TRBD1	TRBV30	.	TRBJ2-3	CAGTGVGLTQYF	TGTGCCGGGACAGGGGTTGGGTTAACGCAGTATTTT
.	TRBV4-2	.	TRBJ2-7	CASSQGTGRSYEQYF	TGTGCCAGCAGCCAAGGGACGGGAAGGTCCTACGAGCAGTACTTC
.	TRBV27	.	TRBJ1-2	CASSMTVRYGYTF	TGTGCCAGCAGTATGACAGTACGCTATGGCTACACCTTC
.	TRBV6-5	.	TRBJ1-2	CASNPRLRSYGYTF	TGTGCCAGCAACCCACGCCTGCGATCCTATGGCTACACCTTC
.	TRBV29-1	.	TRBJ2-1	CSVSNEQFF	TGCAGCGTTTCAAATGAGCAGTTCTTC
.	TRBV6-5	.	TRBJ1-2	CASTRDKRYGYTF	TGTGCCAGCACCCGGGACAAGCGCTATGGCTACACCTTC
.	TRBV27	.	TRBJ1-1	CASSFYRAGVGTEAFF	TGTGCCAGCAGTTTCTATCGGGCAGGGGTTGGGACTGAAGCTTTCTTT
.	TRBV5-5	.	TRBJ2-1	CASSLGPLNEQFF	TGTGCCAGCAGCTTAGGACCTCTGAATGAGCAGTTCTTC
TRBD1	TRBV5-4	.	TRBJ1-1	CASSQGTGGTEAFF	TGTGCCAGCAGCCAGGGTACAGGGGGCACTGAAGCTTTCTTT
.	TRBV27	.	TRBJ1-5	CASSFRGVESQPQHF	TGTGCCAGCAGTTTTCGAGGGGTCGAATCTCAGCCCCAGCATTTT
TRBD2	TRBV19	once	TRBJ2-1	CASSILRGRAGNEQFF	TGTGCCAGTAGTATACTGCGCGGGAGGGCCGGCAATGAGCAGTTCTTC
.	TRBV5-4	.	TRBJ1-1	CASSTDLNTEAFF	TGTGCCAGCAGCACAGACTTGAACACTGAAGCTTTCTTT
.	TRBV7-8	.	TRBJ1-1	CASSFEVNTEAFF	TGTGCCAGCAGCTTTGAAGTGAACACTGAAGCTTTCTTT
.	TRBV5-1	.	TRBJ2-3	CASSFSGSTDTQYF	TGCGCCAGCAGCTTCTCGGGCAGCACAGATACGCAGTATTTT
TRBD1	TRBV9	.	TRBJ1-2	CASSGQGAGGYTF	TGTGCCAGCAGCGGACAGGGGGCTGGGGGCTACACCTTC
TRBD1	TRBV5-1	once	TRBJ1-2	CASSLGRGQGLYGYTF	TGCGCCAGCAGCTTGGGTAGGGGGCAAGGGTTATATGGCTACACCTTC
.	TRBV25-1	few	TRBJ1-2	CASSEAGKGYTF	TGTGCCAGCAGTGAAGCCGGGAAGGGCTACACCTTC
TRBD1	TRBV2	.	TRBJ1-5	CASTRGDRAGQPQHF	TGTGCCAGCACCCGAGGAGACAGGGCTGGGCAGCCCCAGCATTTT
.	TRBV5-1	.	TRBJ2-5	CASSFMRNTQETQYF	TGCGCCAGCAGCTTTATGCGGAACACCCAAGAGACCCAGTACTTC
.	TRBV5-8	.	TRBJ2-7	CASLQRQGYEQYF	TGTGCCAGCCTCCAAAGGCAGGGCTACGAGCAGTACTTC
.	TRBV7-9	.	TRBJ2-1	CASSPRGRRADEQFF	TGTGCCAGCAGCCCTCGGGGGCGGAGGGCTGATGAGCAGTTCTTC
.	TRBV7-2	.	TRBJ1-1	CASSLIGVPTEAFF	TGTGCCAGCAGCTTAATCGGGGTTCCCACTGAAGCTTTCTTT
.	TRBV19	.	TRBJ2-5	CASRDKVYGRETQYF	TGTGCCAGCAGGGACAAAGTGTATGGGAGAGAGACCCAGTACTTC
TRBD2	TRBV2	once	TRBJ2-5	CASTQGRGETQYF	TGTGCCAGCACTCAAGGGCGGGGGGAGACCCAGTACTTC
TRBD1	TRBV5-1	.	TRBJ2-1	CASSSSATTGAVEQFF	TGCGCCAGCAGCTCCTCAGCTACAACAGGGGCGGTTGAGCAGTTCTTC
TRBD1	TRBV28	.	TRBJ2-7	CASSPGTGPYEQYF	TGTGCCAGTAGCCCCGGGACAGGTCCCTACGAGCAGTACTTC
.	TRBV7-9	.	TRBJ2-4	CASSLVAKNIQYF	TGTGCCAGCAGCTTAGTTGCCAAAAACATTCAGTACTTC
.	TRBV30	.	TRBJ1-4	CACLVGGREKLFF	TGTGCCTGCCTAGTGGGGGGGAGAGAAAAACTGTTTTTT
.	TRBV29-1	.	TRBJ2-5	CSVHDRKETQYF	TGCAGCGTTCATGACAGAAAAGAGACCCAGTACTTC
TRBD2	TRBV28	.	TRBJ2-1	CASSGSGGGLYNEQFF	TGTGCCAGCAGCGGGTCGGGGGGAGGGCTCTACAATGAGCAGTTCTTC
.	TRBV28	.	TRBJ2-7	CASSSHGPYEQYF	TGTGCCAGCAGCTCTCACGGGCCCTACGAGCAGTACTTC